A single sample gave rise to the 31 T cell receptor beta chains below, sequenced in a study of T cells after yellow fever vaccination. A single record per CDR3 protein comes from TCRdb applying MiXCR to the 5' RACE reads. The repertoire holds about 260,000 distinct CDR3 sequences, with around 5.3% as singletons. The sample consisted of CD4+ T cells sorted from PBMCs, taken on the day of the yellow fever booster vaccination. Receptors were obtained from a man aged 18 to 30 who received the YFV17D yellow fever vaccine.

The table lists this clonotype with a few counts. This chain uses TRBV5-1 with TRBJ2-1; possible D gene TRBD2, 5 bases. The CDR3 length is 11 residues. Trimming stripped 6 bases from V and 8 bases from J, with 9 bases between. From germline, CDR1 is SGHRS and CDR2 YFSETQ. CDR3 coding DNA: TGCGCCAGCACCCTGAGGGATGAGCAGTTCTTC. This gives the protein CASTLRDEQFF. Filled out from reference TRBV5-1 and TRBJ2-1, the complete variable domain reads KAGVTQTPRYLIKTRGQQVTLSCSPISGHRSVSWYQQTPGQGLQFLFEYFSETQRNKGNFPGRFSGRQFSNSRSEMNVSTLELGDSALYLCASTLRDEQFFGPGTRLTVL.

This clonotype has more than one count but fewer than ten. V and J are TRBV7-2 and TRBJ1-1; D remains ambiguous. With 5 bases removed from V and 3 bases from J, the gap between germline ends came to 7 bases. CDR3 length: 12 residues. From germline, CDR1 is SGHTA and CDR2 FQGNSA. The DNA of the CDR3 is TGTGCCAGCAGCGGGTACTACACTGAAGCTTTCTTT. The encoded protein is CASSGYYTEAFF.

This clonotype was detected only a few times. The chain recombines TRBV7-2 with TRBJ2-3; D remains ambiguous. From germline, CDR1 is SGHTA and CDR2 FQGNSA. Trimming pared 7 bases from V and 6 bases from J, leaving 14 bases between. The CDR3 has 13 amino acids. Here the CDR3 DNA reads TGTGCCAGCACCCTATCCCCGTCGGATACGCAGTATTTT. This sequence encodes CASTLSPSDTQYF.

In its sample, this clonotype was seen a few times. The chain joins TRBV6-2 or TRBV6-3 to TRBJ2-5; D might be TRBD2 (5 bases). The CDR3 is made up of 15 amino acids. Germline loops: CDR1 MNHEY, CDR2 SVGEGT. V shed 2 bases and J shed 0 bases, with 10 bases lying between them. The CDR3 here is CASSYPLAYQETQYF. CDR3 DNA sequence: TGTGCCAGCAGTTACCCCCTAGCCTACCAAGAGACCCAGTACTTC.

The rearrangement uses TRBV10-3 and TRBJ2-5; 8 nucleotides line up with TRBD2. V was pared by 6 bases and J by 3 bases, with 9 bases of the junction left unmatched. CDR1 and CDR2 (germline): ENHRY, SYGVKD. This CDR3 is 15 amino acids long. CDR3 sequence: CAISPTSAVEETQYF. CDR3 DNA: TGTGCCATCAGCCCGACTAGCGCGGTGGAAGAGACCCAGTACTTC.

For this clonotype: The CDR3 does not close with the conserved phenylalanine or tryptophan, likely indicating a read error. The chain combines TRBV3-1 with TRBJ2-1; 7 positions match TRBD1. Per germline, CDR1 LGHDT and CDR2 YNNKEL (reference sequence). With 6 bases clipped from V and 3 bases from J, the junction kept 11 bases outside the gene matches. CDR3 length: 16 amino acids. In DNA, the CDR3 is TGTGCCAGCAGTGTCGGAGCCGGGACAGTCTACAATGAGCAGTTCTTA. This sequence encodes CASSVGAGTVYNEQFL.

This clonotype has just a few counts. The chain links TRBV7-2 to TRBJ1-2, with D uncertain. The germline V gene encodes CDR1 SGHTA and CDR2 FQGNSA. V lost 5 bases to trimming and J lost 0 bases, with 10 bases between them. The CDR3 totals 14 residues. In DNA form, the CDR3 reads TGTGCCAGCAGCGAGGGTCCGACTAACTATGGCTACACCTTC. This sequence encodes CASSEGPTNYGYTF.

This clonotype was picked up many times. The rearrangement links TRBV5-1 to TRBJ2-7; TRBD1 matches 8 bases. The CDR3 totals 15 residues. After removal of 1 base from V and 4 bases from J, the junction contained 7 bases not matched to a gene. Germline V gene data show CDR1 as SGHRS and CDR2 as YFSETQ. CDR3 coding DNA: TGCGCCAGCAGCTTGAGAGGCAGGGGGCAGTACGAGCAGTACTTC. It encodes CASSLRGRGQYEQYF. The full variable domain, with the rest looked up from reference TRBV5-1 and TRBJ2-7, is KAGVTQTPRYLIKTRGQQVTLSCSPISGHRSVSWYQQTPGQGLQFLFEYFSETQRNKGNFPGRFSGRQFSNSRSEMNVSTLELGDSALYLCASSLRGRGQYEQYFGPGTRLTVT.

The chain recombines TRBV7-9 with TRBJ2-5; the D is unclear. Trimming cost V 3 bases and J 0 bases, with 8 bases left between them. CDR1 is SEHNR and CDR2 is FQNEAQ in the germline V gene (reference sequence). The CDR3 consists of 14 residues. CDR3: CASSLFKNQETQYF. The CDR3 DNA follows: TGTGCCAGCAGCTTGTTCAAGAACCAAGAGACCCAGTACTTC.

This rearrangement joins TRBV3-1 to TRBJ2-7; either TRBD1 or TRBD2 may fit D (5 bases each). Trimming pared 5 bases from V and 12 bases from J, leaving 14 bases between. Germline CDR1 LGHDT, CDR2 YNNKEL (reference sequence). CDR3 length: 11 amino acids. CDR3 in DNA: TGTGCCAGCAGCGAGGGACCCGCGCTGTACTTC. It yields the protein CASSEGPALYF.

J is TRBJ2-1 and V is TRBV6-6; 7 bases match TRBD1. The CDR3 loop spans 17 amino acids. V dropped 0 bases and J dropped 4; count of bases not matched to a gene: 9. CDR1 MNHNY and CDR2 SVGAGI come from the germline V gene (reference sequence). In DNA form, the CDR3 reads TGTGCCAGCAGTTACTCCATCGACAGGGTGAAGTACAATGAGCAGTTCTTC. This translates into CASSYSIDRVKYNEQFF.

There are a few counts of this clonotype. The rearrangement links TRBV6-5 to TRBJ1-1; 7 bases are a match to TRBD1. V lost 5 bases to trimming and J lost 0 bases; unmatched junction nucleotides: 9. Germline V lookup: CDR1 MNHEY, CDR2 SVGAGI. The CDR3 spans 16 residues. For the CDR3, the DNA is TGTGCCAGCAGTCGGGGACCGGGACAGATGAACACTGAAGCTTTCTTT. Translating gives CASSRGPGQMNTEAFF.

This clonotype was detected a few times. The chain is built from TRBV12-3 or TRBV12-4 and TRBJ2-3, with D unresolved. The V gene lost 8 bases and the J gene lost 2 bases, with 20 bases spanning the gap. CDR3 length: 16 amino acids. The CDR3 loop reads CASSIRGPRVTDTQYF. CDR3 in DNA: TGTGCCAGCTCCATCCGAGGTCCTCGGGTCACAGATACGCAGTATTTT.

The chain joins TRBV15 to TRBJ2-6, with D hard to call. The CDR3 length is 14 residues. V was pared by 2 bases and J by 9 bases, with 11 bases between. Per germline, CDR1 LNHNV and CDR2 YYDKDF (reference sequence). CDR3 coding DNA: TGTGCCACCAGCAGATACGACCCCCACAACGTCCTGACTTTC. This codes for CATSRYDPHNVLTF.

Remarks on this clonotype: The germline gene is not matched at one end of the junction; a read error may be the cause. The J gene is TRBJ1-3, the V gene TRBV7-2; D call uncertain. This CDR3 contains 14 residues. CDR1 SGHTA and CDR2 FQGNSA come from the germline V gene. The CDR3 DNA is TGCGCCAGCAGCTTACAGCCTTCTGGAAACACCATATATTTT. Its translation is CASSLQPSGNTIYF.

The V call is TRBV10-3, the J call TRBJ1-2, with D tentatively TRBD1 (6 bases). This CDR3 comprises 13 residues. The V end was cut by 11 bases, the J end by 0 bases, with 13 bases between. CDR1 is ENHRY and CDR2 is SYGVKD in the germline V gene. CDR3 region: CALTDRANYGYTF. The CDR3 DNA is TGTGCCCTCACGGACAGAGCTAACTATGGCTACACCTTC.

This clonotype was picked up many times. The rearrangement links TRBV7-2 to TRBJ2-3, with 9 bases lining up with TRBD2. The germline V gene encodes CDR1 SGHTA and CDR2 FQGNSA. The CDR3 covers 16 residues. Trimming cost V 3 bases and J 1 base; bases outside gene matches: 5. The CDR3 DNA follows: TGTGCCAGCAGCTTGGTAGCGGGGGCAGGCACAGATACGCAGTATTTT. Its translation: CASSLVAGAGTDTQYF.

The V gene is TRBV9, the J gene TRBJ2-5; unclear D gene. With 3 bases removed from V and 1 base from J, the gap between germline ends came to 4 bases. Germline V gives CDR1 SGDLS, CDR2 YYNGEE. The CDR3 has 12 amino acids. The CDR3 here is CASSAIQETQYF. The CDR3 DNA follows: TGTGCCAGCAGCGCAATCCAAGAGACCCAGTACTTC.

The chain links TRBV2 to TRBJ2-3; D might be TRBD1 or TRBD2, each matching 6 bases. This CDR3 spans 14 amino acids. Germline loops: CDR1 SNHLY, CDR2 FYNNEI. V lost 4 bases and J 2 bases, leaving 10 bases between the germline ends. The CDR3 loop reads CASSAGGTTDTQYF. The CDR3 region has the DNA TGTGCCAGCAGTGCCGGGGGCACCACAGATACGCAGTATTTT.

This clonotype was found a few times. The chain is built from TRBV7-9 and TRBJ2-1; 9 positions match TRBD1. V trimming: 3 bases; J trimming: 7 bases; junction bases outside the gene matches: 4. CDR3 length: 14 amino acids. Germline V lookup: CDR1 SEHNR, CDR2 FQNEAQ (reference sequence). Here the CDR3 reads CASSFPGQGNEQFF. CDR3 in DNA: TGTGCCAGCAGCTTCCCCGGACAGGGGAATGAGCAGTTCTTC.

This clonotype came up many times. The chain employs TRBV29-1 and TRBJ2-7; TRBD1 aligns across 8 bases. CDR1 and CDR2 (germline): SQVTM, ANQGSEA. This CDR3 is built from 14 residues. J gave up 6 bases and V 1 base, and 8 bases lay outside the gene matches. CDR3 in amino acids: CSVEGPRGPSEQYF. CDR3 DNA sequence: TGCAGCGTTGAAGGTCCCAGGGGGCCCTCCGAGCAGTACTTC.

The chain couples TRBV28 to TRBJ2-7; 9 bases are shared with TRBD2. Germline trimming cut 5 bases from V and 7 bases from J; bases unmatched to any gene: 12. This CDR3 is built from 15 residues. Germline CDR1 MDHEN, CDR2 SYDVKM. CDR3: CASSLGGGGVEEQYV. The CDR3 DNA follows: TGTGCCAGCAGTCTTGGAGGCGGGGGGGTTGAGGAGCAGTACGTC.

This clonotype was observed a few times. The genes are TRBV4-2 and TRBJ2-3, with 8 bases that match TRBD2. There are 16 residues in the CDR3. V shed 0 bases, J shed 2 bases, and the junction held 4 bases outside the gene matches. Looked up from germline, CDR1 is LGHNA and CDR2 is YNFKEQ. For the CDR3, the DNA is TGTGCCAGCAGCCAAGAACCAGCGGGGGCCACAGATACGCAGTATTTT. It codes for CASSQEPAGATDTQYF.

This clonotype showed up many times. V is TRBV12-3 or TRBV12-4 and J is TRBJ1-1; possible D gene TRBD1, 5 bases. There are 13 residues in the CDR3. Trimming shortened V by 3 bases and J by 8 bases, and 13 bases separated the two germline ends. The CDR3 sequence: CASSLKTGLEAFF. The CDR3 DNA sequence: TGTGCCAGCAGTTTGAAAACAGGACTAGAAGCTTTCTTT.

The chain links TRBV2 to TRBJ1-5; D possibly corresponds to TRBD1 (6 bases). Germline V gene data show CDR1 as SNHLY and CDR2 as FYNNEI. V dropped 3 bases and J dropped 3 bases, with 12 bases sitting between them. The CDR3 length is 15 residues. The CDR3 sequence: CASSDARGNNQPQHF. For the CDR3, the DNA is TGTGCCAGCAGTGATGCCAGGGGTAACAATCAGCCCCAGCATTTT.

This clonotype showed up just a few times. This chain joins TRBV10-3 and TRBJ1-1; no reliable D call. Germline CDR1 is ENHRY and CDR2 is SYGVKD. This CDR3 is built from 13 residues. The V and J ends lost 5 bases and 2 bases respectively, with 9 bases between them. CDR3 sequence reads: CAISYDGNTEAFF. Here the CDR3 DNA reads TGTGCCATCAGTTATGACGGAAACACTGAAGCTTTCTTT.

The V gene is TRBV7-3, the J gene TRBJ2-5; 9 bases align to TRBD2. After removal of 2 bases from V and 4 bases from J, the junction contained 5 bases not matched to a gene. CDR1 and CDR2 (germline): SGHTA, FQGTGA. This CDR3 is built from 15 residues. In nucleotides, the CDR3 is TGTGCCAGCAGCTTAGCGAGCGGGGGGAGAGAGACCCAGTACTTC. As protein: CASSLASGGRETQYF.

In this sample, this clonotype turned up a few times. The chain couples TRBV20-1 to TRBJ2-3; no clear D. V lost 3 bases to trimming and J lost 0 bases, with 13 bases between them. Germline V lookup: CDR1 DFQATT, CDR2 SNEGSKA (reference sequence). The CDR3 is made up of 15 amino acids. The CDR3 DNA is TGCAGTGCTAGTGAGGCTACTGCCAGCACAGATACGCAGTATTTT. Translation gives CSASEATASTDTQYF.

To note about this clonotype: Given a much more abundant clone one base away, this may be a read error. The CDR3 end shows no conserved phenylalanine or tryptophan, and so a read error is likely. DNA of the CDR3: TGTGCCAGCAGCAGGTCTCGGGAAGAAAATGGCTACACCTCC. Amino acids: CASSRSREENGYTS. This sequence joins TRBV6-6 and TRBJ1-2; D ambiguous. Trimming took 6 bases from V and 6 from J, leaving 17 bases between them. CDR1 is MNHNY and CDR2 is SVGAGI in the germline V gene (reference sequence). The CDR3 has 14 amino acids.

In its sample, this clonotype was seen a few times. The chain couples TRBV12-3 or TRBV12-4 to TRBJ1-2; TRBD1 is a possible D gene (6 bases). Trimming stripped 2 bases from V and 6 bases from J, with 10 bases between. The length of the CDR3 is 13 residues. CDR3 nucleotides: TGTGCCAGCAGTTTATTTTCAGGGGATGGCTACACCTTC. Protein product: CASSLFSGDGYTF.

The chain joins TRBV20-1 to TRBJ2-6; no clear D gene. With 4 bases removed from V and 0 bases from J, the gap between germline ends came to 7 bases. Germline CDR1 DFQATT, CDR2 SNEGSKA (reference sequence). The CDR3 runs 14 residues. The CDR3 sequence: CSAIESSGANVLTF. DNA for the CDR3: TGCAGTGCTATAGAAAGCTCTGGGGCCAACGTCCTGACTTTC.